Below, one TCR beta chain is given with its context. Antigen: not known. Repertoires were generated with immunoSEQ multiplex PCR, while TCRdb's copy carries only in-frame clones and drops some. Found here are 9,000 to 15,000 clones, approximately 76% of them singletons; the top ten hold roughly 31%. This specimen belongs to a study of OX40 agonist ivuxolimab in advanced cancers. Across the whole study: Three patients, one with hepatocellular carcinoma and two with cutaneous melanoma, responded partially. Broader study findings: Some patients who did not respond also had low normalized T-cell clonal expansion. Partial responders receiving 0.1-3.0 mg/kg showed among the lowest clonal expansion. CD4+ and CD8+ blood T cells expanded clonally by week 6 at 0.1 to 3.0 mg/kg.

The sample consisted of CD4+ or CD8+ T cells sorted from blood, taken in a trial of the OX40 agonist ivuxolimab. The TCR was taken from an adult with an advanced solid tumor such as melanoma, head and neck, liver or kidney cancer.

The CDR3 DNA follows: TGTGCCAGCAGCTCGGAACTACAGGGGGCTTACTACGAGCAGTACTTC. Protein product: CASSSELQGAYYEQYF. This rearrangement joins TRBV7-9 to TRBJ2-7, with 9 bases aligning to TRBD1. With 4 bases clipped from V and 3 bases from J, the junction kept 10 bases outside the gene matches. Germline lookup yields CDR1 SEHNR and CDR2 FQNEAQ (reference sequence). The CDR3 is 16 amino acids.